Described below is a single TCR beta chain sequence and its context. This entry comes from a study of blood T cell repertoires in COVID-19. The overall study: Whether acute or convalescent, the COVID-19 samples came from the United States, Italy and Spain.

Sequencing used immunoSEQ multiplex PCR; TCRdb keeps in-frame clones, though not all of them. The sample holds some 270,000 clones, about 80% seen once. The sequenced material came from peripheral blood. The receptor was isolated from a person between 65 and 79 years old with COVID-19, enrolled during active disease.

CDR3 nucleotides: TGTGCCAGCAGCCACCTTGGGACTAGCAACGAGCAGTACTTC. Translated: CASSHLGTSNEQYF. The rearrangement links TRBV7-9 to TRBJ2-7; 9 bases line up with TRBD2. Trimming took 5 bases from V and 5 from J; bases not matched to a gene: 7. The CDR3 loop spans 14 amino acids. Germline lookup yields CDR1 SEHNR and CDR2 FQNEAQ (reference sequence).